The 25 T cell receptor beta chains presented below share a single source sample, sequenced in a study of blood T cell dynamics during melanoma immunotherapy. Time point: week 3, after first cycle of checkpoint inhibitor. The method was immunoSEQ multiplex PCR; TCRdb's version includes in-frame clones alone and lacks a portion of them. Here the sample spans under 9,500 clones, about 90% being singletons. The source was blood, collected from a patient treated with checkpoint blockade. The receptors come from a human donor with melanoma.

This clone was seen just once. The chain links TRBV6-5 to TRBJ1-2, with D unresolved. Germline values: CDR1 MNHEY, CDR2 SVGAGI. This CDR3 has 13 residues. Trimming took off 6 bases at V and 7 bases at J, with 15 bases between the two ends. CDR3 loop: CASSPRLGGGYTF. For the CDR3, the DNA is TGTGCCAGCAGCCCGCGACTCGGCGGTGGCTACACCTTC.

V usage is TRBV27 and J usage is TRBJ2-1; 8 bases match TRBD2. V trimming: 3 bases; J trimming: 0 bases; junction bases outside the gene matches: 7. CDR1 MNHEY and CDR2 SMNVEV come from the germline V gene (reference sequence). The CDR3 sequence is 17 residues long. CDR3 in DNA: TGTGCCAGCAGTTTCCCCTCGGGGGGGAGCTCCTACAATGAGCAGTTCTTC. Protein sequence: CASSFPSGGSSYNEQFF.

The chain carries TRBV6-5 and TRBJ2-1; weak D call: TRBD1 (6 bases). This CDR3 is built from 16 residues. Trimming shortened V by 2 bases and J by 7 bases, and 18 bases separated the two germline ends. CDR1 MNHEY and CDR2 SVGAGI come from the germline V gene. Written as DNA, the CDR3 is TGTGCCAGCAGTTACGGGGTCAGGGGATTTTTGAATGAGCAGTTCTTC. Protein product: CASSYGVRGFLNEQFF.

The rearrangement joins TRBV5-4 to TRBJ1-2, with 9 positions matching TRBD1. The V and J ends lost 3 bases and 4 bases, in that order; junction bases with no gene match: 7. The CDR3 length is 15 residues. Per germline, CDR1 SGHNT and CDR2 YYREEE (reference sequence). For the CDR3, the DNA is TGTGCCAGCAGCTGGGAACCGGGACAGGGCTATGGCTACACCTTC. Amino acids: CASSWEPGQGYGYTF.

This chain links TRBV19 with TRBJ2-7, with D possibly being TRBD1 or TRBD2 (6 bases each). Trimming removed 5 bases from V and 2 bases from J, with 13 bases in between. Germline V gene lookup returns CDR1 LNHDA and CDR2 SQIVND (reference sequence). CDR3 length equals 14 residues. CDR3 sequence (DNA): TGTGCCAGTAGTCCCCATAGGGGGGCCTACGAGCAGTACTTC. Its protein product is CASSPHRGAYEQYF.

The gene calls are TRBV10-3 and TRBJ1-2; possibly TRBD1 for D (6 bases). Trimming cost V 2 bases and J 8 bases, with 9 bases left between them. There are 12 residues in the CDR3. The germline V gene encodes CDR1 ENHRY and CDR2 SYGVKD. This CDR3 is CAISEGTSGYTF. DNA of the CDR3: TGTGCCATCAGTGAGGGGACATCCGGCTACACCTTC.

The CDR3 loop reads CASSLDPWGYTF. In DNA form, the CDR3 reads TGTGCCAGCAGCTTAGATCCGTGGGGCTACACCTTC. V usage is TRBV7-9 and J usage is TRBJ1-2; D is unclear. From germline, CDR1 is SEHNR and CDR2 FQNEAQ (reference sequence). V was trimmed by 1 base and J by 8 bases, leaving 8 bases between them. CDR3 size: 12 residues.

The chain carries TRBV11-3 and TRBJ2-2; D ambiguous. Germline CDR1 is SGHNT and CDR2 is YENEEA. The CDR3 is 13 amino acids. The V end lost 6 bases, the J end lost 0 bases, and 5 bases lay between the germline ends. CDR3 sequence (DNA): TGTGCCAGCAGTTCTACGAACACCGGGGAGCTGTTTTTT. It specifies CASSSTNTGELFF.

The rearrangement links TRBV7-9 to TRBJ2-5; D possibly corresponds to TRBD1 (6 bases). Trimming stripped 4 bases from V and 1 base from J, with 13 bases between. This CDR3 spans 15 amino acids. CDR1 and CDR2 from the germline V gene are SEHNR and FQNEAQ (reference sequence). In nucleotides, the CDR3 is TGTGCCAGCAGCTCCCTAACAGGGCCCCAAGAGACCCAGTACTTC. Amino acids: CASSSLTGPQETQYF.

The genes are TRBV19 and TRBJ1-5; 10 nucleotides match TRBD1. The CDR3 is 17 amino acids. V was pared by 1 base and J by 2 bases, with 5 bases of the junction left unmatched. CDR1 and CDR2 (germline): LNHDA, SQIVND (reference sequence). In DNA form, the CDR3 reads TGTGCCAGTAGTATAGTCACCGGGACAGGGGGCAATCAGCCCCAGCATTTT. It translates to CASSIVTGTGGNQPQHF.

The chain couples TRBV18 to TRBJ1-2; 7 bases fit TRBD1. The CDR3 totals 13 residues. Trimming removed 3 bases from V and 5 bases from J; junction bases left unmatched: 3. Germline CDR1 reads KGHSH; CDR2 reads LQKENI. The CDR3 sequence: CASSPGQQYGYTF. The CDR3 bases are TGTGCCAGCTCACCGGGACAGCAATATGGCTACACCTTC.

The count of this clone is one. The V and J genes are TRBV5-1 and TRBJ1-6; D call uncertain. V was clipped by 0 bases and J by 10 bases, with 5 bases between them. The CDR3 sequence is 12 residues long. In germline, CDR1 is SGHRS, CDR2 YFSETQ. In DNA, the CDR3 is TGCGCCAGCAGCTTGGTGGGGTCACCCCTCCACTTT. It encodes CASSLVGSPLHF.

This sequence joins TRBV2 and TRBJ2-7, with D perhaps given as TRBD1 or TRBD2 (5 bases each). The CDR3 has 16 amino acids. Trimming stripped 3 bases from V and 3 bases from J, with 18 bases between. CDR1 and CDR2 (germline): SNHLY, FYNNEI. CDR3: CASSDGASGTFYEQYF. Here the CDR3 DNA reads TGTGCCAGCAGTGATGGGGCGAGCGGAACCTTCTACGAGCAGTACTTC.

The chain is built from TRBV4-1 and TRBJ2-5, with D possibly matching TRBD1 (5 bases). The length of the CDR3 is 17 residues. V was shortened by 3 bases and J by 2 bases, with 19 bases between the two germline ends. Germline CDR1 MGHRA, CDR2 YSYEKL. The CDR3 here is CASSQTSSIAGQETQYF. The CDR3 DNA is TGCGCCAGCAGCCAGACCTCTTCTATAGCAGGGCAAGAGACCCAGTACTTC.

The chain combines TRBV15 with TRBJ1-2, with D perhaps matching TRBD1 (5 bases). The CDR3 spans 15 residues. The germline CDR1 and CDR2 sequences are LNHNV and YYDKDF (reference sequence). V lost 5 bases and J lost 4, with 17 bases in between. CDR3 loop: CATSPPGRLFYGYTF. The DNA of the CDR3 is TGTGCCACCAGCCCTCCGGGACGTCTTTTCTATGGCTACACCTTC. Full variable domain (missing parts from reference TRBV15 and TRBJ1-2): DAMVIQNPRYQVTQFGKPVTLSCSQTLNHNVMYWYQQKSSQAPKLLFHYYDKDFNNEADTPDNFQSRRPNTSFCFLDIRSPGLGDTAMYLCATSPPGRLFYGYTFGSGTRLTVV.

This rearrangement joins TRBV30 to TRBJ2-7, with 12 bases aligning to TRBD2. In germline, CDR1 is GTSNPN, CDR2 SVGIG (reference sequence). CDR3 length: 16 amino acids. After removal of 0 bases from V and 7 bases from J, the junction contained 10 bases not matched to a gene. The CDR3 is CAWSVRGLAGGREQYF. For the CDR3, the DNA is TGTGCCTGGAGTGTACGAGGGCTAGCGGGGGGGAGAGAGCAGTACTTC.

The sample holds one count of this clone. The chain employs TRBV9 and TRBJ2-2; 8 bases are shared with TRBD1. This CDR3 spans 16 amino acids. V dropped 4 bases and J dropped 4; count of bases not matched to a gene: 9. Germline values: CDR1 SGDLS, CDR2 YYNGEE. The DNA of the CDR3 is TGTGCCAGCAGCCCGAGACAGGGGTCGGTCACCGGGGAGCTGTTTTTT. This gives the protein CASSPRQGSVTGELFF.

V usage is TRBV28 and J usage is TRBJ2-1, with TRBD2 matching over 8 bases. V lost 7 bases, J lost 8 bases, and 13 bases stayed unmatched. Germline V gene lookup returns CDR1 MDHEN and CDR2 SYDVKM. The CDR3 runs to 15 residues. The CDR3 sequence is CASTVNVGGAYEQFF. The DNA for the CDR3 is TGTGCCAGCACCGTTAATGTCGGGGGGGCCTATGAGCAGTTCTTC.

The CDR3 DNA follows: TGTGCCAAATTAAGGGGCCCTAACTATGGCTACACCTTC. Its protein product is CAKLRGPNYGYTF. J is TRBJ1-2 and V is TRBV2; tentatively, D is TRBD1 (5 bases). V lost 10 bases, J lost 0 bases, and 12 bases lay in between. The CDR3 has 13 residues. Germline CDR1 is SNHLY and CDR2 is FYNNEI.

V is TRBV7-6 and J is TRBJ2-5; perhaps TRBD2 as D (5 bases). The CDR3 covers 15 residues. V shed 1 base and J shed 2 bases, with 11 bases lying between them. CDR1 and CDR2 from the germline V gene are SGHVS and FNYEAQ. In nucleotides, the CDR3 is TGTGCCAGCAGCTTAGAGCGGCGGAAACAAGAGACCCAGTACTTC. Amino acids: CASSLERRKQETQYF.

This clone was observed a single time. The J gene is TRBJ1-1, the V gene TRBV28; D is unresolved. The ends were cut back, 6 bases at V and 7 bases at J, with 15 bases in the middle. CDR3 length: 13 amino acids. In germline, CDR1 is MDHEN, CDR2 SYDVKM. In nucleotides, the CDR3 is TGTGCCAGCAGATACATGGAGTTGGGTGAAGCTTTCTTT. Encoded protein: CASRYMELGEAFF. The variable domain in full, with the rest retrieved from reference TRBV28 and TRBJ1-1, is DVKVTQSSRYLVKRTGEKVFLECVQDMDHENMFWYRQDPGLGLRLIYFSYDVKMKEKGDIPEGYSVSREKKERFSLILESASTNQTSMYLCASRYMELGEAFFGQGTRLTVV.

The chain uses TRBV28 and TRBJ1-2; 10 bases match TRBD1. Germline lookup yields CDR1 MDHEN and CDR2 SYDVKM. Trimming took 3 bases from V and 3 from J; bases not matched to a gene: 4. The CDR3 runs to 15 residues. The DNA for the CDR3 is TGTGCCAGCAGTTTGGGGACAGGGGTCTACTATGGCTACACCTTC. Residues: CASSLGTGVYYGYTF.

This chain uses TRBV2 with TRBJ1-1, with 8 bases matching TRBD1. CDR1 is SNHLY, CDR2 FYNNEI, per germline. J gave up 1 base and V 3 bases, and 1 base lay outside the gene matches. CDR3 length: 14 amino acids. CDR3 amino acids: CASSDRGRNTEAFF. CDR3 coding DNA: TGTGCCAGCAGTGACAGGGGGCGGAACACTGAAGCTTTCTTT.

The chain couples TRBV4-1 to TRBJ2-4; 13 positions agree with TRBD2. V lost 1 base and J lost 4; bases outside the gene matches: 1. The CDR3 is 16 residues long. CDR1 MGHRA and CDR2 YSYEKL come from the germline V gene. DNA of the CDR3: TGCGCCAGCAGCCAAGGGACTAGCGGGGGAAAAAACATTCAGTACTTC. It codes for CASSQGTSGGKNIQYF.

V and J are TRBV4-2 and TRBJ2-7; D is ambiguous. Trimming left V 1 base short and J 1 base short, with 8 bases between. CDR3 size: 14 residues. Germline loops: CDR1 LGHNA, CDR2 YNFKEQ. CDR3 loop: CASSQARASYEQYF. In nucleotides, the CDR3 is TGTGCCAGCAGCCAAGCTCGGGCTTCCTACGAGCAGTACTTC.